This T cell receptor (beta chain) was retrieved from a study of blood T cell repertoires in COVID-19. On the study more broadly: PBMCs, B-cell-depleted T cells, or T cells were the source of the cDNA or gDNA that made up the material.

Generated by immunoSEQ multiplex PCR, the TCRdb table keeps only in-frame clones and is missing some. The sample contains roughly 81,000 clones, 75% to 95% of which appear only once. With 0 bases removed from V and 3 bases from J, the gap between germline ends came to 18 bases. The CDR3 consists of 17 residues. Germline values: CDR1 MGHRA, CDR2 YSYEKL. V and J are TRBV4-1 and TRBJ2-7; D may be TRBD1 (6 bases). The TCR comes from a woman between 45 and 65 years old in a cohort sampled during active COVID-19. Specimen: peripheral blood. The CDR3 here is CASSQDPSRDTYYEQYF. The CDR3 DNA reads TGCGCCAGCAGCCAAGACCCCTCCCGGGACACTTACTACGAGCAGTACTTC.